This T cell receptor beta chain comes out of a study of blood T cell repertoires in COVID-19. About the study: Acute and convalescent COVID-19 samples came from the United States, Italy and Spain. PBMCs, B-cell-depleted T cells, or T cells provided the cDNA or gDNA that made up the material.

Original methodology: From reference gene primer amplification, estimates of nucleated cell counts were derived. Assay used: immunoSEQ multiplex PCR; TCRdb lists only in-frame clones, some missing. V and J calls and clone size are copied from that table; D and trimming were computed from the DNA. The table shows about 110,000 clones, with about 85% occurring only once. CDR3 length equals 16 residues. The germline V and J ends were trimmed by 3 bases and 0 bases, with 15 bases remaining between them. The germline V gene encodes CDR1 LNHDA and CDR2 SQIVND (reference sequence). Source material: peripheral blood. This chain connects TRBV19 to TRBJ2-7, with D possibly matching TRBD1 (6 bases). The sequence was collected from a woman in her seventies with acute or convalescent COVID-19. DNA of the CDR3: TGTGCCAGTAGTATGGATATTAACAGGGTCTCCTACGAGCAGTACTTC. Its protein is CASSMDINRVSYEQYF.